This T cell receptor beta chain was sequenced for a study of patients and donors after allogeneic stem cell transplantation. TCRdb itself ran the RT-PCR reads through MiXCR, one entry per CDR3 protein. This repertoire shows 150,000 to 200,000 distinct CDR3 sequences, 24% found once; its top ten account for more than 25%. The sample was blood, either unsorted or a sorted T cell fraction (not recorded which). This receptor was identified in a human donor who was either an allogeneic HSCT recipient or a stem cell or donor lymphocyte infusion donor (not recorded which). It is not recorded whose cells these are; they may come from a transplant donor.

The CDR3 reads CASGLIASGGPQETQYF. The CDR3 DNA follows: TGTGCTAGTGGTTTGATAGCTAGCGGGGGGCCGCAAGAGACCCAGTACTTC. The rearrangement uses TRBV12-5 and TRBJ2-5; 11 bases fit TRBD2. The junction had 7 bases not matched to a gene; V was cut back by 2 bases and J by 2 bases. The CDR3 has 17 amino acids. The germline CDR1 and CDR2 sequences are LGHNT and FRNRAP.